The clone carrying this TCR beta chain was counted at least ten times. Its antigen is currently unknown. Germline and junction disagree at one end, which may indicate a read error. The data belong to a study of response to subunit inactivated influenza vaccine. The CDR3 length is 15 residues. In germline, CDR1 is SGHDT, CDR2 YYEEEE. Study observations and caveats: Few new T cells, the authors suggested, are recruited by each seasonal influenza vaccination.

From the RT-PCR reads, TCRdb called clonotypes with MiXCR, one entry per CDR3 protein. Counted here are about 540,000 distinct CDR3 sequences, less than 25% occurring once; the ten biggest clones make up 2.5% to 3%. The same sample was also studied in work on T cells expressing NK-cell markers. From that study: UMIs accompanied the 5'RACE template switching by which TCR beta cDNA was made. TCR beta repertoires came from sorted CD3+CD56+NKG2C+, CD3+CD56+NKG2C- and CD3+CD56-NKG2C+ T cells. The sorts in several experiments were restricted to alpha-beta TCR T cells by an anti-gamma-delta TCR antibody. There were several donors in whom these clonotypes also led the CD3+CD56-NKG2C+ fraction.

The sequences come from CD4+ T cells sorted from PBMCs, collected 12 days after vaccination. This TCR derives from a man aged 45 to 65 who received an inactivated influenza vaccine. The rearrangement joins TRBV5-6 to TRBJ2-7; the match to TRBD1 covers 7 bases. CDR3 in amino acids: CASSLRTGWSSEQYF. Here the CDR3 DNA reads TGTGCCAGCAGCTTAAGGACAGGATGGTCCTCCGAGCAGTACTTC. Complete variable domain (other parts from reference TRBV5-6 and TRBJ2-7): DAGVTQSPTHLIKTRGQQVTLRCSPKSGHDTVSWYQQALGQGPQFIFQYYEEEERQRGNFPDRFSGHQFPNYSSELNVNALLLGDSALYLCASSLRTGWSSEQYFGPGTRLTVT.